This section outlines one TCR beta chain sequence together with its context. This specimen comes from a study of cytomegalovirus exposure and HLA in healthy donors. Profiled with immunoSEQ multiplex PCR; TCRdb holds only in-frame clones, not every one. The sample contains tens of thousands of clones, around nine tenths of which appear only once. CDR1 and CDR2 from the germline V gene are LNHDA and SQIVND (reference sequence). The V gene lost 4 bases and the J gene lost 8 bases, with 11 bases spanning the gap. The CDR3 spans 13 residues. The TCR sequence derives from a man aged 18 to 30 in good health and CMV-seronegative. The chain recombines TRBV19 with TRBJ1-4; D call uncertain. The sequenced sample was PBMCs. The CDR3 loop is CASSTGSSEKLFF. The CDR3 DNA follows: TGTGCCAGTAGTACCGGGAGTTCCGAAAAACTGTTTTTT.